These T cell receptor beta chains were read from a single sample in a study of blood T cells in healthy people across ages. TCRdb processed the 5' RACE reads anew with MiXCR; each CDR3 protein has one entry. Of about 1.8 million distinct CDR3 sequences listed, around half are singletons. The specimen sequenced was blood. The receptors were sampled from a middle-aged woman in good health. CDR3s include the opening cysteine and the closing phenylalanine or tryptophan. D genes are given only for firm matches. Where a row states a size, it is once, few, many or the class of an expanded clone; other rows omit it.

.	.	TRBV20-1	TRBJ2-7	TGCAGTGCTAGCGACAGGGAGGAAGCCTACGAGCAGTACTTC	CSASDREEAYEQYF
TRBD1	.	TRBV11-2	TRBJ1-1	TGTGCCAGCAGCTTAGGGGGACAGGGGGCTGGCGCTTTCTTT	CASSLGGQGAGAFF
.	.	TRBV7-9	TRBJ2-3	TGTGCCAGCAGGTCAACATCGGGAGTGCCAGATACGCAGTATTTT	CASRSTSGVPDTQYF
TRBD1	few	TRBV6-1	TRBJ2-7	TGTGCCAGCACCGCTAAGGGGGCTGATGGCTACGAGCAGTACTTC	CASTAKGADGYEQYF
.	.	TRBV4-3	TRBJ1-2	TGCGCCAGCAGCCAAGGTCGCAGGATGTATGGCTACACCTTC	CASSQGRRMYGYTF
.	.	TRBV6-1	TRBJ2-1	TGTGCCAGCAGTAAGACAGGCCACCCATCCCTGTACAATGAGCAGTTCTTC	CASSKTGHPSLYNEQFF
TRBD1	.	TRBV19	TRBJ2-2	TGTGCCAGTAGTACAGGACAGGGTCGGACCGGGGAGCTGTTTTTT	CASSTGQGRTGELFF
.	.	TRBV20-1	TRBJ2-1	TGCAGTGCTCCCTCCGAGGTAGTAGACAATGAGCAGTTCTTC	CSAPSEVVDNEQFF
.	once	TRBV7-8	TRBJ1-2	TGTGCCAGCAGCTTAAAAAGACTCCATACCGACAACTATGGCTACACCTTC	CASSLKRLHTDNYGYTF
.	few	TRBV14	TRBJ2-6	TGTGCCAGCAGCCAACAAGGGGAGCCTGGGGCCAACGTCCTGACTTTC	CASSQQGEPGANVLTF
TRBD1	.	TRBV28	TRBJ1-2	TGTGCCAGCTGCTACTCCCTCGGACAGGGGGCAGGAAATGGCTACACCTTC	CASCYSLGQGAGNGYTF
TRBD1	few	TRBV12-3/TRBV12-4	TRBJ1-1	TGTGCCAGCATCAAGCGGACAGGGGATAACACTGAAGCTTTCTTT	CASIKRTGDNTEAFF
.	.	TRBV27	TRBJ1-2	TGTGCCAGCAGAGAGGACAGAAGAGGCTACACCTTC	CASREDRRGYTF